Below are 16 T cell receptor beta chains sequenced from a single sample in a study of T cell changes during pregnancy in multiple sclerosis (dated by TCRdb to about 2019). Preparation of the library involved the immunoSEQ multiplex PCR assay. The immuneACCESS repertoire file appears here via TCRdb, limited to in-frame rearrangements. These files lack a portion of the clones; in checked studies, under half of the deficit traces to unresolved V genes, and the cause of the others is not known. A total of around 130,000 clones appear in this sample, roughly 95% of them only once. Clones ranked in the top ten supply roughly 0.44% of the sample. The source material was peripheral blood, sampled after pregnancy. These receptors all stem from a female donor with multiple sclerosis, enrolled in a pregnancy study.

The chain joins TRBV27 to TRBJ2-2; a possible D gene is TRBD2 (6 bases). The CDR3 length is 15 residues. Between the trimmed V and J ends, which lost 0 bases and 4 bases, there was a span of 9 bases. CDR1 is MNHEY, CDR2 SMNVEV, per germline (reference sequence). CDR3 sequence (DNA): TGTGCCAGCAGTTTATCGAGGAGGGGCACCGGGGAGCTGTTTTTT. This gives the protein CASSLSRRGTGELFF.

The V and J genes are TRBV6-4 and TRBJ2-1; 11 bases align to TRBD2. V dropped 3 bases and J dropped 8; count of bases not matched to a gene: 9. From germline, CDR1 is MRHNA and CDR2 SNTAGT. The CDR3 covers 16 residues. CDR3 in amino acids: CASSELAGAIFYEQFF. In DNA form, the CDR3 reads TGTGCCAGCAGTGAACTAGCGGGAGCTATATTCTATGAGCAGTTCTTC.

The CDR3, as DNA: TGCGCCAGCAGCAGGGGACTGGACCTAGGCGAGCAGTTCTTC. Translation gives CASSRGLDLGEQFF. This chain joins TRBV5-1 and TRBJ2-1, with D perhaps matching TRBD2 (6 bases). Germline V gene lookup returns CDR1 SGHRS and CDR2 YFSETQ. The CDR3 spans 14 residues. Trimming removed 4 bases at V and 10 bases at J, with 18 bases between.

The V and J genes are TRBV18 and TRBJ2-7; 8 bases line up with TRBD1. This CDR3 has 12 residues. Germline CDR1 KGHSH, CDR2 LQKENI. V dropped 5 bases and J dropped 7; count of bases not matched to a gene: 4. The CDR3 loop reads CASSLDREEQYF. In nucleotides, the CDR3 is TGTGCCAGCTCATTGGACAGGGAGGAGCAGTACTTC.

This chain links TRBV7-9 with TRBJ2-7, with TRBD2 matching 8 bases. In germline, CDR1 is SEHNR, CDR2 FQNEAQ (reference sequence). The CDR3 sequence is 15 residues long. Unmatched junction bases numbered 8, after V lost 5 bases and J lost 2 bases. The CDR3 protein is CASSARGGGAYEQYF. The CDR3 region has the DNA TGTGCCAGCAGCGCCCGGGGGGGAGGCGCCTACGAGCAGTACTTC.

The J gene is TRBJ2-5, the V gene TRBV4-3; TRBD2 matches at 14 bases. Germline trimming cut 0 bases from V and 5 bases from J; bases unmatched to any gene: 8. The CDR3 loop spans 18 amino acids. Per the germline V gene, CDR1 is LGHNA and CDR2 is YSLEER. CDR3 residues: CASSQDRGTSGSLETQYF. In DNA, the CDR3 is TGCGCCAGCAGCCAAGATCGGGGGACTAGCGGGAGCTTGGAGACCCAGTACTTC.

The chain links TRBV5-4 to TRBJ2-7; a possible D gene is TRBD1 (5 bases). The CDR3 contains 13 residues. V was trimmed by 3 bases and J by 1 base, leaving 8 bases between them. Per germline, CDR1 SGHNT and CDR2 YYREEE (reference sequence). The CDR3 nucleotides are TGTGCCAGCAGCTCTCAGGGATCCTACGAGCAGTACTTC. It encodes CASSSQGSYEQYF.

The chain employs TRBV12-5 and TRBJ2-7; TRBD1 matches at 10 bases. This CDR3 comprises 15 residues. The V and J ends lost 6 bases and 4 bases, in that order; junction bases with no gene match: 9. Germline loops: CDR1 LGHNT, CDR2 FRNRAP. The CDR3 loop reads CASGPGTGAFYEQYF. The CDR3 bases are TGTGCTAGTGGCCCCGGGACAGGGGCCTTTTACGAGCAGTACTTC.

The chain couples TRBV5-4 to TRBJ2-5; TRBD2 agrees at 10 bases. Germline V gene sequence: CDR1 SGHNT, CDR2 YYREEE (reference sequence). The CDR3 length is 16 residues. Trimming cost V 0 bases and J 3 bases; bases outside gene matches: 5. The CDR3 sequence is CASSLVIAGGKETQYF. CDR3 bases: TGTGCCAGCAGCTTGGTGATAGCGGGAGGTAAAGAGACCCAGTACTTC.

This clone was picked up one time. The J gene is TRBJ1-5, the V gene TRBV7-9; possibly TRBD1 for D (6 bases). The germline V gene has CDR1 SEHNR and CDR2 FQNEAQ (reference sequence). V lost 2 bases and J lost 7, with 15 bases in between. This CDR3 is built from 15 residues. The CDR3, as DNA: TGTGCCAGCAGCTTAACAGGGTCGGTGGAACAGCCCCAGCATTTT. This codes for CASSLTGSVEQPQHF.

Written as DNA, the CDR3 is TGCGCCAGCAGCCAGACCGGGACAGGCTCGGCTGGAAACACCATATATTTT. Translation gives CASSQTGTGSAGNTIYF. V and J are TRBV4-1 and TRBJ1-3; 8 nucleotides agree with TRBD1. The V gene's germline CDR1 is MGHRA and CDR2 YSYEKL. This CDR3 has 17 amino acids. Trimming cost V 3 bases and J 2 bases; bases outside gene matches: 9.

The V call is TRBV4-3, the J call TRBJ2-7, with D tentatively TRBD1 (5 bases). V lost 1 base and J 2 bases, leaving 12 bases between the germline ends. The CDR3 sequence is 15 residues long. Germline assignment: CDR1 LGHNA and CDR2 YSLEER. The CDR3 loop is CASSQGLGATYEQYF. CDR3 DNA: TGCGCCAGCAGCCAAGGGTTAGGGGCAACCTACGAGCAGTACTTC.

This chain uses TRBV6-6 with TRBJ1-1, with D maybe TRBD1 (5 bases). CDR1 is MNHNY and CDR2 is SVGAGI in the germline V gene (reference sequence). The CDR3 totals 15 residues. V was cut by 2 bases and J by 0 bases, with 10 bases left in between. The CDR3, as DNA: TGTGCCAGCAGTTACAGGGGAGGGATGAACACTGAAGCTTTCTTT. Its translation is CASSYRGGMNTEAFF.

The chain couples TRBV4-1 to TRBJ1-3, with TRBD1 identical over 8 bases. Germline V gene data show CDR1 as MGHRA and CDR2 as YSYEKL. This CDR3 contains 16 residues. The V and J ends lost 0 bases and 4 bases, in that order; junction bases with no gene match: 5. The CDR3 loop is CASSQDRTGYGNTIYF. CDR3 DNA sequence: TGCGCCAGCAGCCAAGATAGGACAGGGTACGGAAACACCATATATTTT.

The chain is built from TRBV27 and TRBJ1-1, with 7 bases that match TRBD1. Germline CDR1 is MNHEY and CDR2 is SMNVEV (reference sequence). Trimming took 6 bases from V and 1 from J; bases not matched to a gene: 2. This CDR3 comprises 13 residues. This CDR3 is CASRWTGNTEAFF. CDR3 DNA sequence: TGTGCCAGCAGGTGGACAGGGAACACTGAAGCTTTCTTT.

The chain links TRBV5-1 to TRBJ2-1; TRBD1 aligns across 8 bases. Trimming at V came to 2 bases and at J to 3 bases, leaving 4 bases not matched to a gene. The germline V gene encodes CDR1 SGHRS and CDR2 YFSETQ. CDR3 length: 15 amino acids. The CDR3: CASSFQGASYNEQFF. CDR3 sequence (DNA): TGCGCCAGCAGCTTTCAGGGGGCTAGCTACAATGAGCAGTTCTTC.